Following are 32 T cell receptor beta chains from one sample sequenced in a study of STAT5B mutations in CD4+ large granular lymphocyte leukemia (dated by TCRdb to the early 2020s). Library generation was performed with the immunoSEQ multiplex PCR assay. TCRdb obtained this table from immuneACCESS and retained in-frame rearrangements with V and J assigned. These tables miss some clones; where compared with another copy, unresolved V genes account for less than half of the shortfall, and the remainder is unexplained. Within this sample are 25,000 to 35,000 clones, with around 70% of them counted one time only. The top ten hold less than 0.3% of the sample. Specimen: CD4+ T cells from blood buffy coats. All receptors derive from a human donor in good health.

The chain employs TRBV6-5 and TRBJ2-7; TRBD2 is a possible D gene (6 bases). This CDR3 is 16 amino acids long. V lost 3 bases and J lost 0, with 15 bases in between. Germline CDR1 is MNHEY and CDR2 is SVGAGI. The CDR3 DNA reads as TGTGCCAGCAGTTATCTAGGGACTCCTCTCTCCTACGAGCAGTACTTC. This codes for CASSYLGTPLSYEQYF.

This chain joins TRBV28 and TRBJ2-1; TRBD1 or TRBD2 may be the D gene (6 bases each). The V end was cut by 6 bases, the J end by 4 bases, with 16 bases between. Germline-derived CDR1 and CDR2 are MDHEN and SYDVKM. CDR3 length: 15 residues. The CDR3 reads CASRPRDTYYNEQFF. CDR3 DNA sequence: TGTGCCAGCAGACCGCGGGACACATATTACAATGAGCAGTTCTTC.

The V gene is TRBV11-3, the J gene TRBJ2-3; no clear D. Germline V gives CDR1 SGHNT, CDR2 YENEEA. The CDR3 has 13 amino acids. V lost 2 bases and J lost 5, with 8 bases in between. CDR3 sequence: CASSLSDRDTQYF. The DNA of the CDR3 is TGTGCCAGCAGCTTATCGGATCGAGATACGCAGTATTTT. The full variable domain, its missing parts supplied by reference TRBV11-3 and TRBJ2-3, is EAGVVQSPRYKIIEKKQPVAFWCNPISGHNTLYWYLQNLGQGPELLIRYENEEAVDDSQLPKDRFSAERLKGVDSTLKIQPAELGDSAVYLCASSLSDRDTQYFGPGTRLTVL.

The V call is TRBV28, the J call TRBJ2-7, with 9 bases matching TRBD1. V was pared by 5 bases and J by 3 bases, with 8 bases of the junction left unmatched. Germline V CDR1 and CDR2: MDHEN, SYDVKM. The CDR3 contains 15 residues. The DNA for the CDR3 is TGTGCCAGCAGTCATTCACAGGGGGCAAACTACGAGCAGTACTTC. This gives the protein CASSHSQGANYEQYF. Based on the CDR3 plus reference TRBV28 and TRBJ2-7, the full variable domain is DVKVTQSSRYLVKRTGEKVFLECVQDMDHENMFWYRQDPGLGLRLIYFSYDVKMKEKGDIPEGYSVSREKKERFSLILESASTNQTSMYLCASSHSQGANYEQYFGPGTRLTVT.

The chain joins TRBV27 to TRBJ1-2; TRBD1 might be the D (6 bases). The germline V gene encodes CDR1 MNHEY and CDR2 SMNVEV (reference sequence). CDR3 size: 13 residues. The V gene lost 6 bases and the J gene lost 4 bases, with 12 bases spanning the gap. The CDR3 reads CASRPQGPYGYTF. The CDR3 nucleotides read TGTGCCAGCAGGCCCCAGGGGCCCTATGGCTACACCTTC.

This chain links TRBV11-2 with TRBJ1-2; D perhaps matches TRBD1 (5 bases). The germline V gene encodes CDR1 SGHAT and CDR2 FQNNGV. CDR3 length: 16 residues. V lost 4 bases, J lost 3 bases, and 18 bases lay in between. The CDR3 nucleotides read TGTGCCAGCAGCTCCGGCCCCGACAGCGAACACTATGGCTACACCTTC. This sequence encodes CASSSGPDSEHYGYTF. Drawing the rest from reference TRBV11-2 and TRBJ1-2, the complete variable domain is EAGVAQSPRYKIIEKRQSVAFWCNPISGHATLYWYQQILGQGPKLLIQFQNNGVVDDSQLPKDRFSAERLKGVDSTLKIQPAKLEDSAVYLCASSSGPDSEHYGYTFGSGTRLTVV.

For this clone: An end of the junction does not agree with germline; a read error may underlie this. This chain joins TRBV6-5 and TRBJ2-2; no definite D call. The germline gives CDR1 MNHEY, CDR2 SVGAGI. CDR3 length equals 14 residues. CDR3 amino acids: CASSSTSNTGELFF. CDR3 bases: TGTGCCAGTAGTTCGACATCAAACACCGGGGAGCTGTTTTTT.

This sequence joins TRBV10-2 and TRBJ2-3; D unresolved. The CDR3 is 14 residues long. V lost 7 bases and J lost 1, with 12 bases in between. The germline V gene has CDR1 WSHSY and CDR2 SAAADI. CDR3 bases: TGCGCCAGCACTACCCCCCGGCGCACAGATACGCAGTATTTT. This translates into CASTTPRRTDTQYF.

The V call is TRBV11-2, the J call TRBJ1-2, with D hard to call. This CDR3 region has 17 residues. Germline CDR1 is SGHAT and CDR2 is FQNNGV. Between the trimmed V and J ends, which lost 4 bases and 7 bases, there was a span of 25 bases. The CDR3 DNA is TGTGCCAGCAGCTCCCTCGGGGTGGGGAATTCGGATGGTGGCTACACCTTC. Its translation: CASSSLGVGNSDGGYTF.

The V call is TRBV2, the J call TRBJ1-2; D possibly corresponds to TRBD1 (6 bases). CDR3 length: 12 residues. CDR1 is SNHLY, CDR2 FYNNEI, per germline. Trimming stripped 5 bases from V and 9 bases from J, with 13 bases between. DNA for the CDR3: TGTGCCAGCAGTATAGGACAGAGGCGCTACACCTTC. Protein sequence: CASSIGQRRYTF.

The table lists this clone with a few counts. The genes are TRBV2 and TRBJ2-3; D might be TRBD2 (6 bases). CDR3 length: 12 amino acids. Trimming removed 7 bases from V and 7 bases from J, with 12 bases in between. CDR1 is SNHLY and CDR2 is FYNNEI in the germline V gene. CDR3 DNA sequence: TGTGCCAGCAATTCCGGGACTTATACGCAGTATTTT. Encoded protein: CASNSGTYTQYF.

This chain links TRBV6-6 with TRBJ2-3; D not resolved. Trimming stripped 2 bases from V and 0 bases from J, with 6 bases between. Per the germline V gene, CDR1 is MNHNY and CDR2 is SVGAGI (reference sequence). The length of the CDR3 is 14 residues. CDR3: CASSYVRSTDTQYF. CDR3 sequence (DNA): TGTGCCAGCAGTTACGTTAGAAGCACAGATACGCAGTATTTT.

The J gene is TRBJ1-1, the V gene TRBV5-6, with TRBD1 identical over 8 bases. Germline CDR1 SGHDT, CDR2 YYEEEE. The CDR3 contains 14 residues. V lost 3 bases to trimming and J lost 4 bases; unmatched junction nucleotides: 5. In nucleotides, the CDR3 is TGTGCCAGCAGCTGGGTCACAGGGGGCACTGAAGCTTTCTTT. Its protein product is CASSWVTGGTEAFF.

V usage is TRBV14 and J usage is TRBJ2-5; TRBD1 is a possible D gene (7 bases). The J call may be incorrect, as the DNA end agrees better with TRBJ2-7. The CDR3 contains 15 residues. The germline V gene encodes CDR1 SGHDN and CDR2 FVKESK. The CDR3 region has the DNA TGTGCCAGCAGCCGAGTAACAGGGGTTAGCGGCGAGCAGTACTTC. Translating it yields CASSRVTGVSGEQYF.

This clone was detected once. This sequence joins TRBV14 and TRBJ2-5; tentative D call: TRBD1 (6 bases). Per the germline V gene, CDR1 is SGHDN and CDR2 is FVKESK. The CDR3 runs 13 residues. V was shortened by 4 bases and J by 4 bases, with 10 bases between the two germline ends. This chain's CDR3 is CASSPGQIETQYF. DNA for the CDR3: TGTGCCAGCAGCCCAGGACAGATAGAGACCCAGTACTTC. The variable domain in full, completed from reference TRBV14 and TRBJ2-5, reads EAGVTQFPSHSVIEKGQTVTLRCDPISGHDNLYWYRRVMGKEIKFLLHFVKESKQDESGMPNNRFLAERTGGTYSTLKVQPAELEDSGVYFCASSPGQIETQYFGPGTRLLVL.

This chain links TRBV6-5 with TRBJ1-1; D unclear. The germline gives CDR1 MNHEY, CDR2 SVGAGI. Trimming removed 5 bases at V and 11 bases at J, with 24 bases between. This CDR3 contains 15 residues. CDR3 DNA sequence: TGTGCCAGCAGTCAACCAACAGCGGATTCACGTCCGGCTTTCTTT. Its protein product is CASSQPTADSRPAFF.

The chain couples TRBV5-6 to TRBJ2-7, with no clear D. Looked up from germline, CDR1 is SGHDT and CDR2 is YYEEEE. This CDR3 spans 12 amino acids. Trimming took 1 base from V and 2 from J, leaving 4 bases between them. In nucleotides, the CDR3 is TGTGCCAGCAGCTTGTCCCCCTACGAGCAGTACTTC. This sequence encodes CASSLSPYEQYF.

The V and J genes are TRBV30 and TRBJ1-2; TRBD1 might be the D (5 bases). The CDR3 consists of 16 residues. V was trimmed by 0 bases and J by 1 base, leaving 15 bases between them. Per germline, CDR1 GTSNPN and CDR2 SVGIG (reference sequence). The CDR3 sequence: CAWSVLQDARNYGYTF. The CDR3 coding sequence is TGTGCCTGGAGTGTTCTACAGGACGCCCGTAACTATGGCTACACCTTC.

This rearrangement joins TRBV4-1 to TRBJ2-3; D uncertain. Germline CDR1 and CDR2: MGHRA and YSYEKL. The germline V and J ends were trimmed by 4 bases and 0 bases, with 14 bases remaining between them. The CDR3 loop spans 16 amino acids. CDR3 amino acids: CASSLGHPYSTDTQYF. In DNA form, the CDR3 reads TGCGCCAGCAGCCTCGGTCACCCTTATAGCACAGATACGCAGTATTTT.

The CDR3, as DNA: TGCGCCAGCAACCGGGACAGCCTCCGCGATGAGCAGTTCTTC. This gives the protein CASNRDSLRDEQFF. This rearrangement joins TRBV5-1 to TRBJ2-1, with 7 bases matching TRBD1. Germline assignment: CDR1 SGHRS and CDR2 YFSETQ. V dropped 6 bases and J dropped 8; count of bases not matched to a gene: 11. CDR3 length: 14 residues.

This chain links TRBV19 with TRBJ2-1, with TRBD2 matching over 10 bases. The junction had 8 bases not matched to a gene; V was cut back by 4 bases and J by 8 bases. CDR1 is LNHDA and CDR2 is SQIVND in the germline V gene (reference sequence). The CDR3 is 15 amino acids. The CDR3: CASSKAGGPLYEQFF. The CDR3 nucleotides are TGTGCCAGTAGTAAAGCGGGAGGGCCTTTGTATGAGCAGTTCTTC.

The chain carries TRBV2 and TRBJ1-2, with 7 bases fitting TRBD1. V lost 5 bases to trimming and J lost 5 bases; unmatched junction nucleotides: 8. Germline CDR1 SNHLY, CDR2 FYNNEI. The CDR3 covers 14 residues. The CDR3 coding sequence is TGTGCCAGCAGTTTTTACGGGACAGAGTATGGCTACACCTTC. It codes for CASSFYGTEYGYTF. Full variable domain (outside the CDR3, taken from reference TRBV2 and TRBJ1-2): EPEVTQTPSHQVTQMGQEVILRCVPISNHLYFYWYRQILGQKVEFLVSFYNNEISEKSEIFDDQFSVERPDGSNFTLKIRSTKLEDSAMYFCASSFYGTEYGYTFGSGTRLTVV.

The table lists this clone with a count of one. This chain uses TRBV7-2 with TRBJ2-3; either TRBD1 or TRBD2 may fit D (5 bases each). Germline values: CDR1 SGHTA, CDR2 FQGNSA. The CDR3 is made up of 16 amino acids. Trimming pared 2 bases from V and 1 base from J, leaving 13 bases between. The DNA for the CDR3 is TGTGCCAGCAGCTTATACCGGGACGGTGGCACAGATACGCAGTATTTT. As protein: CASSLYRDGGTDTQYF.

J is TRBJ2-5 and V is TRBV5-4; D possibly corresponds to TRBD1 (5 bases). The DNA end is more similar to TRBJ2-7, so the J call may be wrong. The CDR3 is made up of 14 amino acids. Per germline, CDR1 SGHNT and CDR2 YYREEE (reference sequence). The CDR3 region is CASSQDIFSYEQYF. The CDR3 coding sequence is TGTGCCAGCAGCCAGGACATATTTTCCTACGAGCAGTACTTC.

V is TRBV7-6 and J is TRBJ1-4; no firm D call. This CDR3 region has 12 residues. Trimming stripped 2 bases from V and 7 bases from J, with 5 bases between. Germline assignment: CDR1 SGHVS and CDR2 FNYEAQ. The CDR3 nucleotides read TGTGCCAGCAGCTTAAACGGTGAAAAACTGTTTTTT. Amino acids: CASSLNGEKLFF.

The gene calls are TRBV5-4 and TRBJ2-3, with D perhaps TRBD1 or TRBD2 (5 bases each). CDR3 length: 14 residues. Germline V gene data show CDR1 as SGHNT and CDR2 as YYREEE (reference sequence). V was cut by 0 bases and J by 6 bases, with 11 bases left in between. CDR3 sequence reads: CASSLGGGSDTQYF. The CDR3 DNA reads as TGTGCCAGCAGCTTGGGTGGGGGATCGGATACGCAGTATTTT.

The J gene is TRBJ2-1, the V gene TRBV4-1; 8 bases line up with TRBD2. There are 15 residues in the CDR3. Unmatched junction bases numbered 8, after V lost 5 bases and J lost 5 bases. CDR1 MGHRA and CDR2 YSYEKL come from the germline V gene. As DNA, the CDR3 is TGCGCCAGCAGCGGTCGACTAGCGCAGAACAATGAGCAGTTCTTC. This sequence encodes CASSGRLAQNNEQFF.

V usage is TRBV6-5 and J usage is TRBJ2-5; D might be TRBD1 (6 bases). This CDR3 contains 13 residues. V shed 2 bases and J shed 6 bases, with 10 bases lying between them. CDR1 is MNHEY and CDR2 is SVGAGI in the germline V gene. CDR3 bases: TGTGCCAGCAGTTACCAGGGGTTAAAGACCCAGTACTTC. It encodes CASSYQGLKTQYF.

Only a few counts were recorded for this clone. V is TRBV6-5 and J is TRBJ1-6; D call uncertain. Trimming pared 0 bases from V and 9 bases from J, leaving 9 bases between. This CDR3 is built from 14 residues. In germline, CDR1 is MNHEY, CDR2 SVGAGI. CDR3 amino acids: CASSYSLFVSPLHF. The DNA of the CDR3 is TGTGCCAGCAGTTACTCGTTATTTGTTTCACCCCTCCACTTT.

CDR3 region: CASSLVSSSGKSSYNEQFF. The DNA of the CDR3 is TGTGCCAGCAGCTTGGTTTCATCTAGCGGCAAAAGTTCCTACAATGAGCAGTTCTTC. The chain employs TRBV5-4 and TRBJ2-1, with 7 bases aligning to TRBD2. V trimming: 0 bases; J trimming: 1 base; junction bases outside the gene matches: 13. Germline-derived CDR1 and CDR2 are SGHNT and YYREEE (reference sequence). The CDR3 is 19 residues long.

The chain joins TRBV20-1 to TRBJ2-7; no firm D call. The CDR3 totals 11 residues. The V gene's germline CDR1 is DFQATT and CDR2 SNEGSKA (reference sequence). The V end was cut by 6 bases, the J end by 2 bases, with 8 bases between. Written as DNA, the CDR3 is TGCAGTGCATACGGACCCTACGAGCAGTACTTC. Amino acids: CSAYGPYEQYF.

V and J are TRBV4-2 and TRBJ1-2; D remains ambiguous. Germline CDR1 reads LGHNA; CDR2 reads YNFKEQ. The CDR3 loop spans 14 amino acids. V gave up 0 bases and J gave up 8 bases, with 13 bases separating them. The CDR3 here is CASSQDPNLRGYTF. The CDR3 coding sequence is TGTGCCAGCAGCCAAGATCCGAATCTAAGAGGCTACACCTTC.